These 20 T cell receptor beta chains were sequenced from one sample in a study of blood T cell repertoires in COVID-19. Measured with immunoSEQ multiplex PCR; TCRdb has only the in-frame clones, and not every one. Of around 200,000 clones listed, roughly 75% are singletons. Sequenced input: peripheral blood. The receptors come from a woman in her 70s with acute or convalescent COVID-19.

The chain has TRBV2 and TRBJ2-1; 10 nucleotides agree with TRBD2. J was trimmed by 9 bases and V by 7 bases; bases with no gene match: 9. The CDR3 length is 14 residues. Germline values: CDR1 SNHLY, CDR2 FYNNEI. CDR3: CASTGPSGSGEQFF. In DNA, the CDR3 is TGTGCCAGCACCGGGCCTAGCGGGAGTGGTGAGCAGTTCTTC.

The chain joins TRBV19 to TRBJ1-1; TRBD1 matches at 7 bases. The CDR3 has 15 amino acids. In germline, CDR1 is LNHDA, CDR2 SQIVND (reference sequence). Unmatched junction bases numbered 10, after V lost 5 bases and J lost 4 bases. The CDR3 DNA follows: TGTGCCAGTAGTGTACGACAGGGCTCGAGCACTGAAGCTTTCTTT. Translating it yields CASSVRQGSSTEAFF.

The rearrangement links TRBV5-1 to TRBJ2-5; D may be TRBD2 (6 bases). The germline V and J ends were trimmed by 0 bases and 4 bases, with 13 bases remaining between them. Germline lookup yields CDR1 SGHRS and CDR2 YFSETQ. The CDR3 spans 15 residues. The CDR3 protein is CASSLGSSERETQYF. The CDR3 DNA reads as TGCGCCAGCAGCTTGGGATCTAGCGAACGAGAGACCCAGTACTTC.

V gene TRBV19 combines with J gene TRBJ1-2, with 8 bases that match TRBD1. Germline CDR1 and CDR2: LNHDA and SQIVND (reference sequence). V shed 3 bases, J shed 4 bases, and the junction held 4 bases outside the gene matches. The length of the CDR3 is 14 residues. The CDR3 bases are TGTGCCAGTAGTATGGACAGGGACTTCTATGGCTACACCTTC. Translating gives CASSMDRDFYGYTF.

This clone has a handful of counts. V and J are TRBV10-3 and TRBJ2-2, with TRBD2 matching over 9 bases. Trimming cost V 3 bases and J 0 bases; bases outside gene matches: 5. Germline V gives CDR1 ENHRY, CDR2 SYGVKD. The CDR3 sequence is 17 residues long. The CDR3 loop reads CAISDPSGRSNTGELFF. CDR3 sequence (DNA): TGTGCCATCAGTGACCCAAGCGGGAGGTCGAACACCGGGGAGCTGTTTTTT.

The CDR3 sequence: CASSPPGVRSNQPQHF. The CDR3, as DNA: TGTGCCAGCTCACCACCAGGGGTCAGGAGCAATCAGCCCCAGCATTTT. This chain connects TRBV18 to TRBJ1-5; tentative D call: TRBD1 (5 bases). V lost 0 bases and J 1 base, leaving 10 bases between the germline ends. The germline V gene has CDR1 KGHSH and CDR2 LQKENI. The CDR3 sequence is 16 residues long.

The J gene is TRBJ1-2, the V gene TRBV4-1; the match to TRBD1 covers 8 bases. This CDR3 has 17 residues. Trimming took 0 bases from V and 7 from J; bases not matched to a gene: 13. Germline CDR1 and CDR2: MGHRA and YSYEKL. The CDR3 DNA reads as TGCGCCAGCAGCCAAGATCTAGAGACAGGGGCTATGAGTGGCTACACCTTC. It translates to CASSQDLETGAMSGYTF.

The chain couples TRBV18 to TRBJ1-3, with 7 positions matching TRBD1. The CDR3 sequence is 14 residues long. The ends lost 6 bases at V and 1 base at J; junction bases unmatched: 3. Germline V gene data show CDR1 as KGHSH and CDR2 as LQKENI. CDR3 protein: CASSPGQSGNTIYF. In nucleotides, the CDR3 is TGTGCCAGCTCCCCGGGACAGTCTGGAAACACCATATATTTT. Looking up the rest from reference TRBV18 and TRBJ1-3 gives the full variable domain: NAGVMQNPRHLVRRRGQEARLRCSPMKGHSHVYWYRQLPEEGLKFMVYLQKENIIDESGMPKERFSAEFPKEGPSILRIQQVVRGDSAAYFCASSPGQSGNTIYFGEGSWLTVV.

The chain has TRBV28 and TRBJ2-2, with unresolved D. Trimming removed 1 base from V and 0 bases from J, with 12 bases in between. Germline loops: CDR1 MDHEN, CDR2 SYDVKM. The CDR3 has 17 amino acids. CDR3 amino acids: CASSLSIGSANTGELFF. CDR3 DNA: TGTGCCAGCAGTTTATCAATTGGCAGCGCGAACACCGGGGAGCTGTTTTTT.

The chain has TRBV27 and TRBJ2-3; no clear D. Germline loops: CDR1 MNHEY, CDR2 SMNVEV (reference sequence). This CDR3 is built from 15 residues. The V gene lost 6 bases and the J gene lost 2 bases, with 15 bases spanning the gap. CDR3 sequence: CASSPRQAFTDTQYF. The DNA for the CDR3 is TGTGCCAGCAGCCCCAGGCAGGCCTTCACAGATACGCAGTATTTT.

CDR3 DNA sequence: TGTGCCAGCAGCTTAGCTAGCGGGAGTAACTCCTACGAGCAGTACTTC. Protein: CASSLASGSNSYEQYF. The chain links TRBV7-2 to TRBJ2-7; TRBD2 matches at 9 bases. Trimming took 0 bases from V and 0 from J; bases not matched to a gene: 3. This CDR3 region has 16 residues. CDR1 and CDR2 (germline): SGHTA, FQGNSA.

This clone was seen more than once but under ten times. The V and J genes are TRBV28 and TRBJ1-3; 7 nucleotides align to TRBD1. CDR1 and CDR2 from the germline V gene are MDHEN and SYDVKM. Losses at the gene ends were 3 bases for V and 3 bases for J; bases not matched to a gene: 2. The length of the CDR3 is 14 residues. Here the CDR3 DNA reads TGTGCCAGCAGTTTCCCAGGGGGTGGAAACACCATATATTTT. Protein product: CASSFPGGGNTIYF.

The chain links TRBV19 to TRBJ2-2, with D maybe TRBD2 (5 bases). The CDR3 runs to 14 residues. V was pared by 3 bases and J by 6 bases, with 11 bases between. Germline loops: CDR1 LNHDA, CDR2 SQIVND (reference sequence). The CDR3 reads CASSIMGGPGELFF. The DNA of the CDR3 is TGTGCCAGTAGTATCATGGGCGGGCCCGGGGAGCTGTTTTTT.

The chain links TRBV27 to TRBJ2-7; 8 bases align to TRBD2. The germline CDR1 and CDR2 sequences are MNHEY and SMNVEV (reference sequence). The ends lost 6 bases at V and 5 bases at J; junction bases unmatched: 15. The CDR3 has 16 amino acids. As DNA, the CDR3 is TGTGCCAGCAGGCCCTCGCGACTAGCGCTTTACCACGAGCAGTACTTC. Translation gives CASRPSRLALYHEQYF.

V gene TRBV6-1 combines with J gene TRBJ1-1; D gene ambiguous. CDR3 length equals 17 residues. The V gene's germline CDR1 is MNHNS and CDR2 SASEGT. Trimming pared 4 bases from V and 0 bases from J, leaving 18 bases between. The chain's CDR3 is CASSVQSIFELNTEAFF. The CDR3 region has the DNA TGTGCCAGCAGTGTCCAATCTATTTTTGAGCTGAACACTGAAGCTTTCTTT.

V and J are TRBV5-6 and TRBJ1-6; 9 bases are a match to TRBD1. The CDR3 loop spans 14 amino acids. With V trimmed by 5 bases and J by 9 bases, 6 bases remained unmatched. Germline values: CDR1 SGHDT, CDR2 YYEEEE. DNA for the CDR3: TGTGCCAGCAGGGCCGGGACAGGGTTTTCACCCCTCCACTTT. This codes for CASRAGTGFSPLHF.

The gene calls are TRBV24-1 and TRBJ2-3; TRBD2 matches 9 bases. From germline, CDR1 is KGHDR and CDR2 SFDVKD. This CDR3 spans 16 amino acids. Trimming at V came to 5 bases and at J to 1 base, leaving 6 bases not matched to a gene. CDR3 sequence: CATSGGQREGTDTQYF. CDR3 coding DNA: TGTGCCACCAGTGGTGGCCAGCGGGAGGGCACAGATACGCAGTATTTT.

The chain combines TRBV5-4 with TRBJ2-3; tentatively, D is TRBD2 (6 bases). CDR1 SGHNT and CDR2 YYREEE come from the germline V gene (reference sequence). The CDR3 is made up of 13 amino acids. Trimming cost V 4 bases and J 4 bases, with 10 bases left between them. The CDR3 loop is CASSTGTSDTQYF. CDR3 nucleotides: TGTGCCAGCAGCACGGGGACTTCAGATACGCAGTATTTT.

Here the CDR3 DNA reads TGTGCCTGGCTGGGACAGGGTCACACTGAAGCTTTCTTT. Protein product: CAWLGQGHTEAFF. The chain couples TRBV30 to TRBJ1-1; 9 nucleotides match TRBD1. The length of the CDR3 is 13 residues. The germline V gene has CDR1 GTSNPN and CDR2 SVGIG (reference sequence). The V segment lost 5 bases and the J segment 3 bases; nucleotides outside the gene matches: 4.

The chain recombines TRBV7-3 with TRBJ2-5; no reliable D call. Between the trimmed V and J ends, which lost 2 bases and 4 bases, there was a span of 8 bases. The CDR3 contains 13 residues. From germline, CDR1 is SGHTA and CDR2 FQGTGA. CDR3 residues: CASSLLVSETQYF. The CDR3 bases are TGTGCCAGCAGCTTACTAGTCTCAGAGACCCAGTACTTC.